The present entry profiles one T cell receptor beta chain with its context. The data were taken from a study of blood T cell repertoires in COVID-19. In the authors' methods: The authors estimated nucleated cell counts from reference gene primer amplification. Here immunoSEQ multiplex PCR was the method, and the copy in TCRdb shows in-frame clones only, minus some. V, J and clone size are taken as reported in that table, and D and trimming were inferred from the DNA itself. The table lists some 100,000 clones, roughly 79% of them singletons, with roughly 10% in the top ten. Germline loops: CDR1 MNHEY, CDR2 SVGEGT. The CDR3 contains 14 residues. V gave up 8 bases and J gave up 6 bases, with 19 bases separating them.

Sequencing used peripheral blood. This chain joins TRBV6-2 or TRBV6-3 and TRBJ2-5; D may be TRBD2 (6 bases). The TCR sequence derives from a human donor in a cohort sampled during active COVID-19. Here the CDR3 reads CASGLDGGAKTQYF. The CDR3 bases are TGTGCCAGCGGTTTGGACGGAGGGGCAAAGACCCAGTACTTC.